This entry lists 5 T cell receptor beta chains sequenced from one sample in a study of blood T cell repertoires in COVID-19 (dated by TCRdb to the early 2020s). Libraries were made using the immunoSEQ multiplex PCR assay. TCRdb stores this immuneACCESS table with in-frame sequences only. Part of the clones is absent; in the studies checked, under half of the shortfall reflects unresolved V genes, and no reason is known for the rest. The sample yields 430,000 or so clones; around nine tenths were counted once. 0.7% to 1% of the sample lies in the top ten. Sequenced input: peripheral blood. The source is a man aged 18 to 29 with COVID-19, enrolled during active disease.

The chain couples TRBV7-3 to TRBJ2-6, with 7 bases matching TRBD1. CDR1 is SGHTA and CDR2 is FQGTGA in the germline V gene. This CDR3 has 15 residues. The V and J ends lost 5 bases and 2 bases, in that order; junction bases with no gene match: 3. CDR3 amino acids: CASSATGAGANVLTF. CDR3 nucleotides: TGTGCCAGCAGCGCAACAGGGGCTGGGGCCAACGTCCTGACTTTC.

The CDR3 nucleotides are TGTGCCACCCAACTAGCGGGCCGCACAGATACGCAGTATTTT. This sequence encodes CATQLAGRTDTQYF. The chain links TRBV2 to TRBJ2-3, with 9 positions matching TRBD2. V dropped 10 bases and J dropped 1; count of bases not matched to a gene: 6. CDR1 and CDR2 from the germline V gene are SNHLY and FYNNEI. The CDR3 is made up of 14 amino acids.

The chain has TRBV18 and TRBJ1-2, with a possible D match to TRBD1 (5 bases). V was cut by 3 bases and J by 2 bases, with 16 bases left in between. Germline assignment: CDR1 KGHSH and CDR2 LQKENI. CDR3 length: 16 residues. The CDR3 DNA sequence: TGTGCCAGCTCACCGGGACCGGCAGGGAGGAACTATGGCTACACCTTC. Amino acids: CASSPGPAGRNYGYTF.

V is TRBV5-1 and J is TRBJ1-1; the match to TRBD1 covers 9 bases. Germline loops: CDR1 SGHRS, CDR2 YFSETQ. The CDR3 length is 17 residues. V trimming: 5 bases; J trimming: 2 bases; junction bases outside the gene matches: 13. CDR3 in amino acids: CASRTGTGYGDNTEAFF. For the CDR3, the DNA is TGCGCCAGCAGGACCGGGACAGGGTACGGGGACAACACTGAAGCTTTCTTT.

This clone was seen just once. Here the CDR3 reads CASSRGGPSYEQYF. CDR3 nucleotides: TGTGCCAGCAGCCGCGGGGGGCCCTCCTACGAGCAGTACTTC. This rearrangement joins TRBV27 to TRBJ2-7, with 8 bases fitting TRBD2. After removal of 6 bases from V and 0 bases from J, the junction contained 4 bases not matched to a gene. CDR3 size: 14 residues. The V gene's germline CDR1 is MNHEY and CDR2 SMNVEV (reference sequence).